This record looks at one T cell receptor (beta chain) sequence and its context. The data originate from a study of blood T cell repertoires in COVID-19. Turning to the study itself: COVID-19 samples collected from the United States, Italy and Spain covered acute and convalescent phases.

V lost 2 bases and J lost 0, with 17 bases in between. Germline CDR1 reads LGHNA; CDR2 reads YNFKEQ. The CDR3 totals 17 residues. Clones were read by immunoSEQ multiplex PCR, and TCRdb kept only the in-frame ones, dropping some. The table includes approximately 160,000 clones, 84% detected once. This rearrangement joins TRBV4-2 to TRBJ2-7; D perhaps matches TRBD2 (6 bases). Sequencing was performed on peripheral blood. This clonotype was obtained from a man aged 35-49 years who had recovered from COVID-19. CDR3 loop: CASSQSLGTGASYEQYF. The CDR3 nucleotides read TGTGCCAGCAGCCAATCTCTCGGGACTGGGGCCTCCTACGAGCAGTACTTC.